This T cell receptor (beta chain) comes out of a study of human T cells and chemical hapten exposure. Study summary: All through the approximately 24-week study, the scalp of each patient received diphenylcyclopropenone doses weekly.

J lost 5 bases, V lost 6 bases, and 5 bases had no gene match. Germline assignment: CDR1 KGHSH and CDR2 LQKENI. The CDR3 has 13 residues. The time point here: patch test 1, 2 weeks after DPC sensitization. Treatment noted: therapeutic diphenylcyclopropenone sensitization with weekly scalp DPC. TCRdb re-called the RACE reads through MiXCR, storing one row per CDR3 protein. The sample includes around 110,000 distinct CDR3 sequences, about 12% of them seen just once. This clonotype has a count of ten or more. This chain links TRBV18 with TRBJ2-3, with 7 bases aligning to TRBD1. The starting material was whole blood, obtained in connection with sensitization to the hapten diphenylcyclopropenone (DPC). The receptor was derived from a woman aged 50 to 60 with alopecia areata. Some clones in this sample may be carry-over from other donors' samples. CDR3 DNA: TGTGCCAGCTCGGCTACAGGGGAAGATACGCAGTATTTT. Protein: CASSATGEDTQYF.